This TCR beta chain was identified during a study of blood T cell repertoires in COVID-19. Some clones are missing from TCRdb's copy, which holds only in-frame ones; the method was immunoSEQ multiplex PCR. The sample contains 250,000 to 350,000 clones, over 75% of which appear only once. About this clone: The sample has other DNA sequences that encode this CDR3 too.

The TCR comes from a human donor with COVID-19, enrolled during active disease. The donor label of this sample is uncertain. What was sequenced was peripheral blood.

In nucleotides, the CDR3 is TGTGCCAGCAGCTTGGCTAGCGGCCTTTACAATGAGCAGTTCTTC. As protein: CASSLASGLYNEQFF. The rearrangement uses TRBV7-2 and TRBJ2-1, with 7 bases that match TRBD2. This CDR3 contains 15 residues. J lost 4 bases, V lost 3 bases, and 6 bases had no gene match. Per the germline V gene, CDR1 is SGHTA and CDR2 is FQGNSA. Full variable domain (rest looked up from reference TRBV7-2 and TRBJ2-1): GAGVSQSPSNKVTEKGKDVELRCDPISGHTALYWYRQSLGQGLEFLIYFQGNSAPDKSGLPSDRFSAERTGGSVSTLTIQRTQQEDSAVYLCASSLASGLYNEQFFGPGTRLTVL.